These 29 T cell receptor beta chains were all obtained from the same sample, sequenced in a study of blood T cell repertoires in COVID-19. TCRdb's table, derived via immunoSEQ multiplex PCR, lists solely in-frame clones and lacks some. The repertoire includes some 120,000 clones, around 81% of them detected once, and approximately 18% sits in the top ten. Sequencing was carried out using peripheral blood. Every receptor here comes from a man younger than 40 with COVID-19, enrolled during active disease.

In its sample, this clone was seen a few times. The CDR3 DNA reads as TGTGCCAGCAGCCATAGACAGGGAAGGGCTGAAGCTTTCTTT. Residues: CASSHRQGRAEAFF. The genes are TRBV11-3 and TRBJ1-1; 7 bases are a match to TRBD1. Looked up from germline, CDR1 is SGHNT and CDR2 is YENEEA. V trimming: 5 bases; J trimming: 6 bases; junction bases outside the gene matches: 9. The length of the CDR3 is 14 residues.

This clone was observed many times. The chain joins TRBV2 to TRBJ2-7; 7 bases line up with TRBD1. CDR3 length: 14 amino acids. Germline-derived CDR1 and CDR2 are SNHLY and FYNNEI. V trimming: 4 bases; J trimming: 5 bases; junction bases outside the gene matches: 8. For the CDR3, the DNA is TGTGCCAGCAGTGGGGGAACAGGGGTCCACGAGCAGTACTTC. Translated, it gives CASSGGTGVHEQYF.

This clone is a singleton in its sample. The chain carries TRBV5-6 and TRBJ2-1; TRBD1 is a possible D gene (5 bases). V gave up 2 bases and J gave up 5 bases, with 11 bases separating them. Looked up from germline, CDR1 is SGHDT and CDR2 is YYEEEE. This CDR3 is 14 amino acids long. In nucleotides, the CDR3 is TGTGCCAGCAGCTTAGGGGCAGGGAACAATGAGCAGTTCTTC. This sequence encodes CASSLGAGNNEQFF.

The chain couples TRBV6-5 to TRBJ2-3; 9 bases match TRBD1. Germline V gene lookup returns CDR1 MNHEY and CDR2 SVGAGI. The ends lost 5 bases at V and 4 bases at J; junction bases unmatched: 7. The CDR3 totals 15 residues. CDR3 protein: CASSTGGAESDTQYF. The CDR3 bases are TGTGCCAGCAGTACAGGGGGCGCGGAGTCAGATACGCAGTATTTT.

CDR3 residues: CASSLISVSTDTQYF. DNA of the CDR3: TGCGCCAGCAGCTTGATAAGCGTGAGCACAGATACGCAGTATTTT. The V and J genes are TRBV5-1 and TRBJ2-3, with no clear D. The CDR3 consists of 15 residues. In germline, CDR1 is SGHRS, CDR2 YFSETQ. V was trimmed by 1 base and J by 0 bases, leaving 9 bases between them.

The chain joins TRBV6-5 to TRBJ2-5; 9 bases agree with TRBD2. The CDR3 extends over 14 amino acids. Looked up from germline, CDR1 is MNHEY and CDR2 is SVGAGI. V trimming: 6 bases; J trimming: 4 bases; junction bases outside the gene matches: 6. The CDR3 loop is CASRVAGAVETQYF. DNA of the CDR3: TGTGCCAGCAGGGTAGCGGGAGCGGTAGAGACCCAGTACTTC.

This chain joins TRBV6-5 and TRBJ1-1; D call uncertain. Germline-derived CDR1 and CDR2 are MNHEY and SVGAGI. The CDR3 has 14 amino acids. V lost 6 bases, J lost 2 bases, and 13 bases lay in between. CDR3 DNA sequence: TGTGCCAGCAGCGGGGTGGGGTTTAACACTGAAGCTTTCTTT. Protein: CASSGVGFNTEAFF.

The CDR3 reads CASSLAGVGHYGYTF. The CDR3 DNA is TGTGCCAGCAGCTTGGCGGGGGTTGGGCACTATGGCTACACCTTC. J is TRBJ1-2 and V is TRBV5-6; D perhaps matches TRBD1 (5 bases). This CDR3 is built from 15 residues. The V gene lost 0 bases and the J gene lost 3 bases, with 12 bases spanning the gap. Germline loops: CDR1 SGHDT, CDR2 YYEEEE. Full variable domain (remainder filled in from reference TRBV5-6 and TRBJ1-2): DAGVTQSPTHLIKTRGQQVTLRCSPKSGHDTVSWYQQALGQGPQFIFQYYEEEERQRGNFPDRFSGHQFPNYSSELNVNALLLGDSALYLCASSLAGVGHYGYTFGSGTRLTVV.

The V call is TRBV7-2, the J call TRBJ2-3; 11 bases are a match to TRBD2. The ends lost 0 bases at V and 0 bases at J; junction bases unmatched: 5. The germline V gene has CDR1 SGHTA and CDR2 FQGNSA. The CDR3 spans 18 residues. CDR3 protein: CASSLALAGGFSTDTQYF. The CDR3 bases are TGTGCCAGCAGCTTAGCGCTAGCGGGGGGATTTAGCACAGATACGCAGTATTTT.

This clone was recorded once. The chain has TRBV7-9 and TRBJ2-7; the D gene is possibly TRBD2 (6 bases). CDR3 size: 15 residues. In germline, CDR1 is SEHNR, CDR2 FQNEAQ (reference sequence). V was clipped by 5 bases and J by 5 bases, with 19 bases between them. In nucleotides, the CDR3 is TGTGCCAGCAGCCCCCGGGACTCTCACCTGAACGAGCAGTACTTC. Protein sequence: CASSPRDSHLNEQYF.

The CDR3, as DNA: TGTGGCCCGAGGGACTCCTATGGCTACACCTTC. It specifies CGPRDSYGYTF. The V gene is TRBV28, the J gene TRBJ1-2, with a possible D match to TRBD1 (5 bases). This CDR3 is 11 amino acids long. Germline V gene sequence: CDR1 MDHEN, CDR2 SYDVKM.

This clone was observed a single time. The chain recombines TRBV5-4 with TRBJ2-1, with 9 bases aligning to TRBD1. CDR1 and CDR2 (germline): SGHNT, YYREEE (reference sequence). After removal of 4 bases from V and 9 bases from J, the junction contained 8 bases not matched to a gene. The CDR3 runs 14 residues. CDR3 amino acids: CASSPRETGGEQFF. CDR3 bases: TGTGCCAGCAGCCCCAGAGAGACAGGGGGTGAGCAGTTCTTC.

The rearrangement uses TRBV6-5 and TRBJ1-1; D remains ambiguous. V shed 5 bases and J shed 4 bases, with 8 bases lying between them. The germline V gene has CDR1 MNHEY and CDR2 SVGAGI. This CDR3 contains 12 residues. This chain's CDR3 is CASSPYGTEAFF. The DNA for the CDR3 is TGTGCCAGCAGTCCCTATGGCACTGAAGCTTTCTTT.

The chain combines TRBV18 with TRBJ2-5; 9 bases match TRBD2. CDR3 length: 16 residues. Germline CDR1 reads KGHSH; CDR2 reads LQKENI. V was clipped by 2 bases and J by 5 bases; unmatched bases: 9. CDR3 sequence (DNA): TGTGCCAGCTCACCAATGTTGCGGGAGGGCCTGGAGACCCAGTACTTC. This encodes CASSPMLREGLETQYF.

The chain is built from TRBV27 and TRBJ1-1; 8 nucleotides agree with TRBD1. CDR3 length: 16 residues. Germline V gene sequence: CDR1 MNHEY, CDR2 SMNVEV (reference sequence). Germline trimming cut 5 bases from V and 0 bases from J; bases unmatched to any gene: 8. As DNA, the CDR3 is TGTGCCAGCAGTGGACAGGGCATGATAATGAACACTGAAGCTTTCTTT. Its protein is CASSGQGMIMNTEAFF.

This chain uses TRBV14 with TRBJ1-5; 11 bases agree with TRBD1. Unmatched junction bases numbered 6, after V lost 1 base and J lost 7 bases. Germline-derived CDR1 and CDR2 are SGHDN and FVKESK. This CDR3 has 16 residues. CDR3 bases: TGTGCCAGCAGCCAAGTAAGGACAGGGGGCTGGCAGCCCCAGCATTTT. This translates into CASSQVRTGGWQPQHF. Drawing the rest from reference TRBV14 and TRBJ1-5, the complete variable domain is EAGVTQFPSHSVIEKGQTVTLRCDPISGHDNLYWYRRVMGKEIKFLLHFVKESKQDESGMPNNRFLAERTGGTYSTLKVQPAELEDSGVYFCASSQVRTGGWQPQHFGDGTRLSIL.

The CDR3 DNA reads TGCAGCGTTGTTTGGGTGGGGCGGGAGGAGTACAATGAGCAGTTCTTC. Amino acids: CSVVWVGREEYNEQFF. The chain carries TRBV29-1 and TRBJ2-1, with 8 bases matching TRBD2. V lost 4 bases, J lost 4 bases, and 12 bases stayed unmatched. In germline, CDR1 is SQVTM, CDR2 ANQGSEA. CDR3 length equals 16 residues.

This rearrangement joins TRBV28 to TRBJ1-2, with D possibly being TRBD1 (5 bases). Germline loops: CDR1 MDHEN, CDR2 SYDVKM. The V end lost 3 bases, the J end lost 8 bases, and 19 bases lay between the germline ends. This CDR3 has 15 amino acids. CDR3 loop: CASSFSGRVIGGYTF. The CDR3 region has the DNA TGTGCCAGCAGTTTTTCCGGCAGGGTGATAGGGGGCTACACCTTC.

This clone has a handful of counts. The chain has TRBV28 and TRBJ2-7; the D gene is possibly TRBD2 (5 bases). V was shortened by 7 bases and J by 0 bases, with 13 bases between the two germline ends. Germline CDR1 and CDR2: MDHEN and SYDVKM. The CDR3 consists of 14 residues. CDR3 in DNA: TGTGCCAGCACTTGGTCTGGGAGCTCCTACGAGCAGTACTTC. Amino acids: CASTWSGSSYEQYF.

This clone was counted a few times. V gene TRBV19 combines with J gene TRBJ2-1; tentatively, D is TRBD1 (6 bases). Germline CDR1 LNHDA, CDR2 SQIVND (reference sequence). The V gene lost 5 bases and the J gene lost 5 bases, with 13 bases spanning the gap. The CDR3 loop spans 14 amino acids. CDR3 amino acids: CASSRPTGDNEQFF. The CDR3 DNA reads TGTGCCAGTAGTCGGCCGACAGGCGACAATGAGCAGTTCTTC.

The chain uses TRBV5-1 and TRBJ2-7, with 10 bases matching TRBD1. Losses at the gene ends were 0 bases for V and 7 bases for J; bases not matched to a gene: 4. From germline, CDR1 is SGHRS and CDR2 YFSETQ. This CDR3 is 14 amino acids long. The CDR3 is CASSLGQGAREQYF. CDR3 coding DNA: TGCGCCAGCAGCTTGGGACAGGGGGCGCGTGAGCAGTACTTC.

The genes are TRBV4-1 and TRBJ2-3, with 8 bases that match TRBD1. CDR3 length: 15 amino acids. J was trimmed by 6 bases and V by 4 bases; bases with no gene match: 9. The germline V gene has CDR1 MGHRA and CDR2 YSYEKL. The CDR3 sequence: CASSPLRTGSDTQYF. The CDR3 nucleotides read TGCGCCAGCAGCCCGTTAAGGACAGGGTCCGATACGCAGTATTTT.

The chain recombines TRBV3-1 (or the pseudogene TRBV3-2) with TRBJ1-2; TRBD1 aligns across 7 bases. CDR1 and CDR2 from the germline V gene are LGHDT and YNNKEL (reference sequence). This CDR3 spans 16 amino acids. Trimming at V came to 0 bases and at J to 7 bases, leaving 11 bases not matched to a gene. The CDR3 is CASSQDRGDRRVGYTF. The CDR3 DNA sequence: TGTGCCAGCAGCCAAGATCGTGGGGACAGAAGGGTTGGCTACACCTTC.

The rearrangement uses TRBV21-1 and TRBJ1-5. TRBV21-1 is a documented pseudogene. CDR3 length: 14 residues. This CDR3 is CASSKRRRYQPQHF. DNA for the CDR3: TGTGCCAGCAGCAAAAGAAGGCGGTACCAGCCCCAGCATTTT.

The rearrangement links TRBV28 to TRBJ1-2; possible D gene TRBD1, 6 bases. V lost 3 bases and J lost 8, with 16 bases in between. The CDR3 has 14 amino acids. Germline assignment: CDR1 MDHEN and CDR2 SYDVKM. The CDR3, as DNA: TGTGCCAGCAGTTTGTCGGCAGGGGTTATAGGCTACACCTTC. Its protein is CASSLSAGVIGYTF.

This rearrangement joins TRBV3-1 (or the pseudogene TRBV3-2) to TRBJ2-5, with 7 bases that match TRBD2. The V and J ends lost 4 bases and 9 bases, in that order; junction bases with no gene match: 17. CDR3 length: 16 amino acids. The germline CDR1 and CDR2 sequences are LGHDT and YNNKEL (reference sequence). The CDR3 DNA reads TGTGCCAGCAGCCCCAGGACCGCGGGGGAACCTAGGTCCCAGTACTTC. Amino acid sequence: CASSPRTAGEPRSQYF.

The rearrangement joins TRBV2 to TRBJ1-4; perhaps TRBD1 as D (6 bases). Trimming pared 8 bases from V and 7 bases from J, leaving 11 bases between. CDR3 length: 12 residues. CDR1 and CDR2 (germline): SNHLY, FYNNEI. CDR3 sequence (DNA): TGTGCCAGCTCAGGGGAAATTGAAAAACTGTTTTTT. Residues: CASSGEIEKLFF.

This clone was counted between two and nine times. The chain employs TRBV6-5 and TRBJ1-6; D is undetermined. This CDR3 comprises 15 residues. V lost 0 bases and J lost 7, with 10 bases in between. Germline V CDR1 and CDR2: MNHEY, SVGAGI. The DNA of the CDR3 is TGTGCCAGCAGTTACTCAGACACGGCGAATTCACCCCTCCACTTT. This codes for CASSYSDTANSPLHF.

This clone has a handful of counts. The chain is built from TRBV4-1 and TRBJ1-2; tentative D call: TRBD1 (5 bases). The V gene lost 1 base and the J gene lost 2 bases, with 11 bases spanning the gap. From germline, CDR1 is MGHRA and CDR2 YSYEKL. This CDR3 has 15 amino acids. The CDR3 bases are TGCGCCAGCAGCCAAGGGGAGGGGCCGAACTATGGCTACACCTTC. Encoded protein: CASSQGEGPNYGYTF.